Detailed here is one TCR beta chain. Its specificity is unknown. The data were obtained in a study of T cell repertoires in cytomegalovirus infection. Study-level background: Recently described HLA-C-restricted plus well-studied HLA-B-restricted CMV epitopes were used. Study-level findings and limits: The ex vivo response showed dominance by HLA-C-restricted CMV-specific TCR beta clonotypes.

From the reads, TCRdb called clonotypes with MiXCR, one entry per CDR3 protein. Among tens of thousands of distinct CDR3 sequences listed, about 44% were seen once. Between the trimmed V and J ends, which lost 2 bases and 3 bases, there was a span of 11 bases. CDR3 length: 14 residues. CDR1 is MNHEY, CDR2 SMNVEV, per germline (reference sequence). The V call is TRBV27, the J call TRBJ2-7; either TRBD1 or TRBD2 may fit D (5 bases each). The starting material was CD8+ T cells from cultured PBMCs, obtained from culture after CMV antigen stimulation. The TCR was taken from a human donor in good health (CMV status not recorded). Some clones in this sample may be carry-over from other donors' samples. CDR3 in amino acids: CASSLSGRVYEQYF. The CDR3 DNA is TGTGCCAGCAGTTTAAGCGGCAGGGTCTACGAGCAGTACTTC.